These T cell receptor beta chains were read from a single sample in a study of shared clonotypes between healthy human individuals. Measured with immunoSEQ multiplex PCR; TCRdb has only the in-frame clones, and not every one. The data contain 2 million to 3 million clones, more than 85% of them singletons. Input material: naive CD4+ T cells from PBMCs. Receptor source: a man aged 18-30 years in good health. Some clones in this sample may be carry-over from other donors' samples. The CDR3 runs from the conserved cysteine through the conserved F or W. A D gene is named only where the DNA matches it firmly. Rows give clone size only sometimes, using once, few, many, or a class for an expanded clone.

J gene,V gene,D gene,clone size,CDR3 DNA,CDR3 protein
TRBJ1-1,TRBV2,-,-,TGTGCCAGCAGTAGCCTCTGGGGCACTGAAGCTTTCTTT,CASSSLWGTEAFF
TRBJ2-5,TRBV7-8,TRBD2,-,TGTGCCAGCTTAAGTAGCGGGAGAGCGCCAGAGACCCAGTACTTC,CASLSSGRAPETQYF
TRBJ2-5,TRBV30,-,once,TGTGCCTGGAGTGTACGAGAGGTCAAGGAGACCCAGTACTTC,CAWSVREVKETQYF
TRBJ2-7,TRBV28,TRBD1,-,TGTGCCAGCAGTTTAACACCAGGGGGCGGGTACGAGCAGTACTTC,CASSLTPGGGYEQYF
TRBJ2-7,TRBV6-1,-,once,TGTGCCAGCAGCGGACGGACCCTACCCTACGAGCAGTACTTC,CASSGRTLPYEQYF
TRBJ2-5,TRBV6-1,TRBD1,-,TGTGCCAGCAGTGAAGCCCCAGGGGGCGAGGAGACCCAGTACTTC,CASSEAPGGEETQYF
TRBJ2-3,TRBV5-1,-,-,TGCGCCAGCAGTTTGGAGGACTTAAGCACAGATACGCAGTATTTT,CASSLEDLSTDTQYF
TRBJ1-5,TRBV6-5,-,-,TGTGCCAGCAGACGGGACCTCCAGAGCAATCAGCCCCAGCATTTT,CASRRDLQSNQPQHF
TRBJ2-7,TRBV2,-,-,TGTGCCAGCAGGTACGGAAGCGACTCCTACGAGCAGTACTTC,CASRYGSDSYEQYF
TRBJ2-7,TRBV6-1,-,-,TGTGCCAGCAGGCCCTTAGAGGGAAGCTCCTACGAGCAGTACTTC,CASRPLEGSSYEQYF
TRBJ1-1,TRBV29-1,-,-,TGCAGCGTTTTAGGTGGGTCGAACACTGAAGCTTTCTTT,CSVLGGSNTEAFF
TRBJ2-1,TRBV21-1,-,-,TGTGCCAGCAGCAAAGATAAGGGGGCACGGGACAGAGATAATTCTGGGGCCTACAATGAGCAGTTCTTC,CASSKDKGARDRDNSGAYNEQFF
TRBJ2-2,TRBV5-1,-,-,TGCGCCAGTAGGACAGAAGGGGAGCTGTTTTTT,CASRTEGELFF
TRBJ2-3,TRBV5-1,-,-,TGCGCCAGCAGATTGATTATAACAGATACGCAGTATTTT,CASRLIITDTQYF
TRBJ2-7,TRBV28,-,-,TGTGCCAGCATTGGAGTGACGTACGAGCAGTACTTC,CASIGVTYEQYF
TRBJ2-6,TRBV19,-,-,TGTGCCACCGCCAGGGCCTCTGGGGCCAACGTCCTGACTTTC,CATARASGANVLTF
TRBJ2-1,TRBV28,TRBD2,once,TGTGCCAGCAGTCCCTCTAGCGGGGGATCCTACAATGAGCAGTTCTTC,CASSPSSGGSYNEQFF
TRBJ2-1,TRBV7-8,-,-,TGTGCCAGCAGCTTACCCGTCCGCGAATCGGACAATGAGCAGTTCTTC,CASSLPVRESDNEQFF
TRBJ1-2,TRBV6-1,-,-,TGTGCCAGCAGGACGGGAACGGGAGTGAACTATGGCTACACCTTC,CASRTGTGVNYGYTF
TRBJ1-4,TRBV10-3,-,-,TGTGCCATCAGTGATCCCAAGCGTACGGGACAAATGAATGAAAAACTGTTTTTT,CAISDPKRTGQMNEKLFF
TRBJ2-7,TRBV9,TRBD2,-,TGTGCCAGCAGCGCAACGGGACTAGCGGGAACCTACGAGCAGTACTTC,CASSATGLAGTYEQYF
TRBJ1-2,TRBV2,TRBD1,-,TGTGCCACCACAGTGGGGACAGAAGTAAGTGGCTACACCTTC,CATTVGTEVSGYTF
TRBJ2-3,TRBV27,-,few,TGTGCCAGCAGTTCCCTACCGGAGGGGAGCGCAGATACGCAGTATTTT,CASSSLPEGSADTQYF